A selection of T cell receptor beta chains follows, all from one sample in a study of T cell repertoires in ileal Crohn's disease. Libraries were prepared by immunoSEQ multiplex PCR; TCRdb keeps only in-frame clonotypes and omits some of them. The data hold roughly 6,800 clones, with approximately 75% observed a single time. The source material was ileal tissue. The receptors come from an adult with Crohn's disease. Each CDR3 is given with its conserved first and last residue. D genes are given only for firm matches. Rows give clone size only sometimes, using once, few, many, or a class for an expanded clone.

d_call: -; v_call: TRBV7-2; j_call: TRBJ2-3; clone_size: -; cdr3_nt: TGTGCCAGCAGGGTGACAGATACGCAGTATTTT; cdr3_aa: CASRVTDTQYF
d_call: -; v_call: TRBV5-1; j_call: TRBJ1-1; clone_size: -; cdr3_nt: TGCGCCAGTGCCCGGACGGTGACGAACACTGAAGCTTTCTTT; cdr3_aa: CASARTVTNTEAFF
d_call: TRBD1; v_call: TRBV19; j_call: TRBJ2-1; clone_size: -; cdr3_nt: TGTGCCAGTAGTATCCTGACAGGGGGCTCCTACAATGAGCAGTTCTTC; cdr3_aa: CASSILTGGSYNEQFF
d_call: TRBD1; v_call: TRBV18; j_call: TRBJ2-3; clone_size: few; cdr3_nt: TGTGCCAGCTCACCACAGGGGGCGAACACAGATACGCAGTATTTT; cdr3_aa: CASSPQGANTDTQYF
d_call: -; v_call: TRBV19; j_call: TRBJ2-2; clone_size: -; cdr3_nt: TGTGCCACCGTGGGTGATAACACCGGGGAGCTGTTTTTT; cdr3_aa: CATVGDNTGELFF
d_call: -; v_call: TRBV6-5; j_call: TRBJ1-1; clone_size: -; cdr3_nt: TGTGCCAGCAGGCCCTCCGGGACAACCCTAGGAGCTTTCTTT; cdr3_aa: CASRPSGTTLGAFF
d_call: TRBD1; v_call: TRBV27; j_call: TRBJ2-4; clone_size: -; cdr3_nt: TGTGCCAGCAGGACAGGGCAAAACATTCAGTACTTC; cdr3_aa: CASRTGQNIQYF
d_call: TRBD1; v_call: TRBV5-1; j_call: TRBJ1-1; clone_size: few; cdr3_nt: TGCGCCAGTCGGGACAGCGGTATGAACACTGAAGCTTTCTTT; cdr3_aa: CASRDSGMNTEAFF
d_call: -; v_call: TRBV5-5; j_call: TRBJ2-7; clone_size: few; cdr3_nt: TGTGCCAGCAGCTTTAGGCTGGGGTCTCTCTCAGGCGAGCAGTACTTC; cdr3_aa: CASSFRLGSLSGEQYF
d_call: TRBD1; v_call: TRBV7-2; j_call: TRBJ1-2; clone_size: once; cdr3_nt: TGTGCCAGCAGCCCAAGGACAGGGGCCCACTATGGCTACACCTTC; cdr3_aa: CASSPRTGAHYGYTF
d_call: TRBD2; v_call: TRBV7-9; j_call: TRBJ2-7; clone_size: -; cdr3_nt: TGTGCCAGCAGCCCTGAGGAGGGACTAGCGGGAGGCTACGAGCAGTACTTC; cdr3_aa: CASSPEEGLAGGYEQYF
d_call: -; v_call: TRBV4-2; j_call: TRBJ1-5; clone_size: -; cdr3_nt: TGTGCCAGCAGCCAAGCGGGGGGTATAGATCAGCCCCAGCATTTT; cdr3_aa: CASSQAGGIDQPQHF
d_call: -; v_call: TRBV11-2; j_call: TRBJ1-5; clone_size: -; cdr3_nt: TGTGCCAGCAGCCGAGGGAGGGAAAATCAGCCCCAGCATTTT; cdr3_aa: CASSRGRENQPQHF
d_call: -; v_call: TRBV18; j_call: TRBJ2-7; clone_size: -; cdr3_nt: TGTGCCAGCTCACGGGACAACTACGAGCAGTACTTC; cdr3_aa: CASSRDNYEQYF
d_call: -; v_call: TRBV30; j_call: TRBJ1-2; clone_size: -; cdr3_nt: TGTGCCTCCCCCCGAGTAGGGGTGGGGGGCTACACCTTC; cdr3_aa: CASPRVGVGGYTF
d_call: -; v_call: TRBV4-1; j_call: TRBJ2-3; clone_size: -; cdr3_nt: TGCGCCAGCAGCCAAGGCGGCTCAGATACGCAGTATTTT; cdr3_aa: CASSQGGSDTQYF
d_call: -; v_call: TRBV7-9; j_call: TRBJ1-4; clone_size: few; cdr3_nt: TGTGCCAGCAGCTTAGCCTCTTTGGGGAGGGGGAATGAAAAACTGTTTTTT; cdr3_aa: CASSLASLGRGNEKLFF
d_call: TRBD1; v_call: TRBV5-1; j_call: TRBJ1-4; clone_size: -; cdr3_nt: TGCGCCAGCAGCTGGCAGGGACAGGGAAATGAAAAACTGTTTTTT; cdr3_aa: CASSWQGQGNEKLFF
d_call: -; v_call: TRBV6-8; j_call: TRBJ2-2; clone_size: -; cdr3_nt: TGTGCCAGCAGTGCCTACGGGACCGGGGAGCTGTTTTTT; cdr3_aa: CASSAYGTGELFF
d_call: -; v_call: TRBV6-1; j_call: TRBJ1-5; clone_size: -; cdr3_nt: TGTGCCAGCAGTCAGGGGACTCAGCCCCAGCATTTT; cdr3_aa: CASSQGTQPQHF
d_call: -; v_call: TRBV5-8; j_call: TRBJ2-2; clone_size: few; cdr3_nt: TGTGCCAGCAGCCTCGGGTCTCGATTCACCGGGGAGCTGTTTTTT; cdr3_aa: CASSLGSRFTGELFF
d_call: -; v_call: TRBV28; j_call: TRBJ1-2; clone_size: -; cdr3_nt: TGTGCCAGCAGGGCCCACTCGGGGGACTATGGCTACACCTTC; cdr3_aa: CASRAHSGDYGYTF
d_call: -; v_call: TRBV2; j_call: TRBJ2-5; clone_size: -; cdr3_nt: TGTGCCAGAGGAGTTCCCGGGGGAACCCAGTACTTC; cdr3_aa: CARGVPGGTQYF
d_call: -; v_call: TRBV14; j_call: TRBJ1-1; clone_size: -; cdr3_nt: TGTGCCAGCAGCCACTTCCTGAACACTGAAGCTTTCTTT; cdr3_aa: CASSHFLNTEAFF
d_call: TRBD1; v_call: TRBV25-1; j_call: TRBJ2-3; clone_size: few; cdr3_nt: TGTGCCAGCAGTGACCGACAGGGGGCTTTCGATACGCAGTATTTT; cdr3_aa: CASSDRQGAFDTQYF
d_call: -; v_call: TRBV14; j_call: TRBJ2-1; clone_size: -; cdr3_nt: TGTGCCAGCAGCCAAGATCTCCTGAAAAATGAGCAGTTCTTC; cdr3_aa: CASSQDLLKNEQFF
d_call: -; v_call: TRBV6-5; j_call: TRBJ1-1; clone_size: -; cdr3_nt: TGTGCCAGCAGTGAAGCTCGTAGAGCTTTCTTT; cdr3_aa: CASSEARRAFF
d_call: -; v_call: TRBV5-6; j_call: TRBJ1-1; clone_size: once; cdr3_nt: TGTGCCAGCAGGGCAGCAGGTTTGAGTCCTGAAGCTTTCTTT; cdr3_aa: CASRAAGLSPEAFF
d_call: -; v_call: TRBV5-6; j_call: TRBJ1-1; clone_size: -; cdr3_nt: TGTGCCAGCAGCTTGATGACGAACACTGAAGCTTTCTTT; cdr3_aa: CASSLMTNTEAFF
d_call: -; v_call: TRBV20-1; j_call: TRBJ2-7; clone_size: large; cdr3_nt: TGCAGTGCTATGTCCGAGCAGTACTTC; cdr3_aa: CSAMSEQYF
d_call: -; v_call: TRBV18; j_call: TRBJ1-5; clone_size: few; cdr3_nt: TGTGCCAGCTCACCTTCCCAGCGAGGGAACGAGCCCCAGCATTTT; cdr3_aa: CASSPSQRGNEPQHF
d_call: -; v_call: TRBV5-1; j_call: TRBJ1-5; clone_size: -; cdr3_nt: TGCGCCAGCAGCTTGGGGCCTACAGGGCGCAATCAGCCCCAGCATTTT; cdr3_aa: CASSLGPTGRNQPQHF
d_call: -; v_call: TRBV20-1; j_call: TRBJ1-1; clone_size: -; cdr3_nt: TGCAGTGCTAGTACTGGGACAAAAGCTTTCTTT; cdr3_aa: CSASTGTKAFF
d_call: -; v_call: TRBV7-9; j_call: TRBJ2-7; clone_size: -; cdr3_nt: TGTGCCAGCAGCTGGTCCGGTCAGGACGAGCAGTACTTC; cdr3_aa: CASSWSGQDEQYF
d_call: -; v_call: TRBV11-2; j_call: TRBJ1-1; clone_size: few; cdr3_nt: TGTGCCAGCAGCTTAGTTAAGCAGGGCGTAACGAGCACTGAAGCTTTCTTT; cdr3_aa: CASSLVKQGVTSTEAFF
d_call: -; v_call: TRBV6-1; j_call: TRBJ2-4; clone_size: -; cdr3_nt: TGTGCCAGCAGTGGGCATAGGGGAATGGCCAAAAACATTCAGTACTTC; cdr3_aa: CASSGHRGMAKNIQYF
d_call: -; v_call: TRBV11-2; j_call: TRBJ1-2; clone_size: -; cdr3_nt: TGTGCCAGCAGCAGTGTCGGGGGAGGGAAAGGCTACACCTTC; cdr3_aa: CASSSVGGGKGYTF
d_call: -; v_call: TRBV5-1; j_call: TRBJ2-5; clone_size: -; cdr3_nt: TGCGCCAGCAGCTTGGATGGGGGTCAGAAGACCCAGTACTTC; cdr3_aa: CASSLDGGQKTQYF
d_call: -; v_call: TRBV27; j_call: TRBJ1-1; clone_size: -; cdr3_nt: TGTGCCAGCAGTTTAGACAGTTTAACTGAAGCTTTCTTT; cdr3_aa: CASSLDSLTEAFF
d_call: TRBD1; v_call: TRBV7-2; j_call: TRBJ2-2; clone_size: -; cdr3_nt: TGTGCCAGCAGACGGGACAGAGCAAGCCACACCGGGGAGCTGTTTTTT; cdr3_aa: CASRRDRASHTGELFF
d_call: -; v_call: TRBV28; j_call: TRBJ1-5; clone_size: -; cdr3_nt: TGTGCCAGCAGTTTACGGCACGGGGGCAATCAGCCCCAGCATTTT; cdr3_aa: CASSLRHGGNQPQHF
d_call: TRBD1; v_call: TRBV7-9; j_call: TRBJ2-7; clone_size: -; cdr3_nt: TGTGCCAGTGTGGGACAGAGCTCCTACGAGCAGTACTTC; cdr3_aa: CASVGQSSYEQYF
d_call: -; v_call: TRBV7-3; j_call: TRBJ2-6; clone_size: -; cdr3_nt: TGTGCCAGCAGTTCGACAGGTTTAAACTCTGGGGCCAACGTCCTGACTTTC; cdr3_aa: CASSSTGLNSGANVLTF
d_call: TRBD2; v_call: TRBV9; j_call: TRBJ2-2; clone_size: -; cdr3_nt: TGTGCCAGCAGCCGTATAGCGGGGGGAAGGACCGGGGAGCTGTTTTTT; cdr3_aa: CASSRIAGGRTGELFF
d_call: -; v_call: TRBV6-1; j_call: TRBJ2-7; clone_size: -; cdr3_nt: TGTGCCGCGAGCTTGAGAGACTACGAGCAGTACTTC; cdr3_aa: CAASLRDYEQYF
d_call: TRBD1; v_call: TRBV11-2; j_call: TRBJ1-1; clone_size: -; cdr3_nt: TGTGCCAGCAGCTTCGGCAGGGGGCGCGTGGACACTGAAGCTTTCTTT; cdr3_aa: CASSFGRGRVDTEAFF
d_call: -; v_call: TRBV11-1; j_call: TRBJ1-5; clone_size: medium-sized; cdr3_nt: TGTGCCAGCAGCTTACAGGAGGGACAGCCCCAGCATTTT; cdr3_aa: CASSLQEGQPQHF
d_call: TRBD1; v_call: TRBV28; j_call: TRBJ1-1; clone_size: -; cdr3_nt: TGTGCCAGCACCTTATCAGGGGGCACCACTGAAGCTTTCTTT; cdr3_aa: CASTLSGGTTEAFF
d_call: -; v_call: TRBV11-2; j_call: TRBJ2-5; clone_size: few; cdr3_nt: TGTGCCAGCAGCCCCCGACCCTTGGCGGAGACCCAGTACTTC; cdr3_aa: CASSPRPLAETQYF
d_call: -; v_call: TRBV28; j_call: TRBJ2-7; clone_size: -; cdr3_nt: TGTGCCAGCAGTTTAGGGGGTCAGGGGCTCTACGAGCAGTACTTC; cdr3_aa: CASSLGGQGLYEQYF